The 21 T cell receptor beta chains given below trace back to one sample, sequenced in a study of blood T cell repertoires in COVID-19. Some clones are missing from TCRdb's copy, which holds only in-frame ones; the method was immunoSEQ multiplex PCR. The sample records 300,000 to 400,000 clones, roughly 85% being singletons. The sample taken for sequencing was PBMCs or T cells enriched from blood (not recorded which). These receptor sequences come from a woman aged 25-40 years who had been exposed to COVID-19.

The chain employs TRBV14 and TRBJ1-1; D is unresolved. This CDR3 has 15 amino acids. V lost 0 bases and J lost 0, with 8 bases in between. Germline CDR1 is SGHDN and CDR2 is FVKESK. The CDR3 here is CASSQESGMNTEAFF. For the CDR3, the DNA is TGTGCCAGCAGCCAAGAATCGGGGATGAACACTGAAGCTTTCTTT. Drawing the rest from reference TRBV14 and TRBJ1-1, the complete variable domain is EAGVTQFPSHSVIEKGQTVTLRCDPISGHDNLYWYRRVMGKEIKFLLHFVKESKQDESGMPNNRFLAERTGGTYSTLKVQPAELEDSGVYFCASSQESGMNTEAFFGQGTRLTVV.

The chain has TRBV14 and TRBJ2-3; 8 bases are a match to TRBD1. Germline V CDR1 and CDR2: SGHDN, FVKESK. Trimming removed 4 bases from V and 7 bases from J; junction bases left unmatched: 10. The CDR3 covers 15 residues. The CDR3 here is CASSPHRGTEYTQYF. In DNA form, the CDR3 reads TGTGCCAGCAGCCCCCACAGGGGGACGGAGTATACGCAGTATTTT.

V is TRBV28 and J is TRBJ1-2, with TRBD1 identical over 7 bases. The V gene end was trimmed by 2 bases and the J gene end by 6 bases; junction bases not matched to a gene: 3. In germline, CDR1 is MDHEN, CDR2 SYDVKM. The CDR3 extends over 13 amino acids. CDR3 loop: CASSLAGTDGYTF. CDR3 coding DNA: TGTGCCAGCAGTTTAGCCGGGACAGATGGCTACACCTTC.

The V call is TRBV14, the J call TRBJ2-5; 11 bases are shared with TRBD2. From germline, CDR1 is SGHDN and CDR2 FVKESK. The J segment lost 5 bases and the V segment lost 4 bases, leaving 6 bases of the junction unmatched. CDR3 length: 15 amino acids. Written as DNA, the CDR3 is TGTGCCAGCAGCCCTACTAGCGGGAGAGTGGAGACCCAGTACTTC. Translating it yields CASSPTSGRVETQYF.

This clone was observed a few times. The rearrangement links TRBV11-1 to TRBJ1-1, with TRBD1 as a possible D gene (5 bases). The CDR3 runs to 14 residues. The V end was cut by 1 base, the J end by 6 bases, with 12 bases between. Germline CDR1 is SGHAT and CDR2 is FQDESV (reference sequence). For the CDR3, the DNA is TGTGCCAGCAGCTTAGAAATCCGGGGGGCTGAAGCTTTCTTT. Protein product: CASSLEIRGAEAFF.

The chain employs TRBV3-1 (or the pseudogene TRBV3-2) and TRBJ1-4; D is unresolved. V gave up 0 bases and J gave up 11 bases, with 13 bases separating them. This CDR3 comprises 14 residues. CDR1 is LGHDT and CDR2 is YNNKEL in the germline V gene (reference sequence). CDR3 loop: CASSQDSGGWKLFF. In DNA form, the CDR3 reads TGTGCCAGCAGCCAAGATTCGGGAGGATGGAAACTGTTTTTT.

This sequence joins TRBV12-5 and TRBJ2-3; TRBD2 agrees at 7 bases. This CDR3 spans 16 amino acids. Germline CDR1 and CDR2: LGHNT and FRNRAP. The ends lost 5 bases at V and 2 bases at J; junction bases unmatched: 10. The CDR3 region is CASGIYGTTNTDTQYF. The CDR3 nucleotides are TGTGCTAGTGGTATATACGGGACTACGAACACAGATACGCAGTATTTT.

The rearrangement links TRBV19 to TRBJ2-6, with 8 positions matching TRBD2. V shed 11 bases and J 0 bases; nucleotides not matched to a gene: 6. CDR1 is LNHDA, CDR2 SQIVND, per germline (reference sequence). The CDR3 runs 15 residues. CDR3 in amino acids: CACSGGISGANVLTF. The CDR3 region has the DNA TGTGCCTGCTCGGGGGGGATCTCTGGGGCCAACGTCCTGACTTTC.

V gene TRBV19 combines with J gene TRBJ2-3; a possible D gene is TRBD2 (6 bases). Germline V gene lookup returns CDR1 LNHDA and CDR2 SQIVND (reference sequence). This CDR3 region has 15 residues. V lost 7 bases, J lost 4 bases, and 18 bases lay in between. The CDR3 here is CASTDRSLAADTQYF. The CDR3, as DNA: TGTGCCAGTACCGACCGGTCACTAGCCGCAGATACGCAGTATTTT.

The chain employs TRBV28 and TRBJ1-6, with D possibly TRBD1 on 5 matching bases. The CDR3 totals 15 residues. V lost 4 bases and J lost 7, with 14 bases in between. CDR1 and CDR2 from the germline V gene are MDHEN and SYDVKM. As DNA, the CDR3 is TGTGCCAGCAGTTCGGGGGGAGGCTTCAATTCACCCCTCCACTTT. Translating it yields CASSSGGGFNSPLHF.

The chain uses TRBV7-9 and TRBJ2-5; no reliable D call. V was clipped by 4 bases and J by 4 bases, with 4 bases between them. The CDR3 runs to 11 residues. Germline values: CDR1 SEHNR, CDR2 FQNEAQ (reference sequence). For the CDR3, the DNA is TGTGCCAGCAGCTCCTTAGAGACCCAGTACTTC. Translated: CASSSLETQYF.

CDR3 nucleotides: TGTGCCAGCAGCGTAGAGACTAGCGTACAAGAGACCCAGTACTTC. The encoded protein is CASSVETSVQETQYF. The V call is TRBV9, the J call TRBJ2-5; 8 bases are a match to TRBD2. J gave up 2 bases and V 0 bases, and 3 bases lay outside the gene matches. CDR3 size: 15 residues. Germline CDR1 and CDR2: SGDLS and YYNGEE.

CDR3 in amino acids: CASSQGQGGEQYF. Written as DNA, the CDR3 is TGCGCCAGCAGTCAAGGACAGGGTGGTGAGCAGTACTTC. The chain links TRBV10-1 to TRBJ2-7; TRBD1 agrees at 8 bases. Germline V lookup: CDR1 WNHNN, CDR2 SYGVQD (reference sequence). The trim removed 5 bases at V and 7 bases at J, leaving 7 bases unmatched. The CDR3 length is 13 residues.

V is TRBV7-9 and J is TRBJ2-3; 10 bases are shared with TRBD2. The CDR3 is made up of 15 amino acids. From germline, CDR1 is SEHNR and CDR2 FQNEAQ (reference sequence). Trimming cost V 5 bases and J 2 bases; bases outside gene matches: 4. The CDR3 region is CASSVSGRATDTQYF. CDR3 coding DNA: TGTGCCAGCAGCGTCAGCGGGAGGGCCACAGATACGCAGTATTTT.

The chain uses TRBV19 and TRBJ2-3, with a possible D match to TRBD2 (5 bases). The germline V gene has CDR1 LNHDA and CDR2 SQIVND (reference sequence). The CDR3 runs 15 residues. The germline V and J ends were trimmed by 8 bases and 0 bases, with 15 bases remaining between them. CDR3 amino acids: CASLVAGTSTDTQYF. For the CDR3, the DNA is TGTGCCAGTTTGGTGGCGGGTACGAGCACAGATACGCAGTATTTT.

This clone was detected a few times. The chain couples TRBV21-1 to TRBJ1-5; the listed D gene, TRBD1, was not tested against the DNA. TRBV21-1 is a known pseudogene. The length of the CDR3 is 17 residues. The CDR3 bases are TGTGCCAGCAGCAAGGGAACCGTGACAGGGGTGAATCAGCCCCAGCATTTT. Residues: CASSKGTVTGVNQPQHF.

V is TRBV25-1 and J is TRBJ2-7, with D possibly matching TRBD1 (5 bases). This CDR3 has 13 amino acids. Germline V gene data show CDR1 as MGHDK and CDR2 as SYGVNS. Trimming removed 4 bases at V and 5 bases at J, with 12 bases between. The chain's CDR3 is CASSVAGIDEQYF. The DNA of the CDR3 is TGTGCCAGCAGTGTAGCAGGGATCGACGAGCAGTACTTC.

The rearrangement joins TRBV15 to TRBJ1-5, with TRBD1 matching over 9 bases. CDR3 length equals 17 residues. V shed 0 bases and J 4 bases; nucleotides not matched to a gene: 7. Germline V gene lookup returns CDR1 LNHNV and CDR2 YYDKDF (reference sequence). This CDR3 reads CATSRDRGQGLNQPQHF. Written as DNA, the CDR3 is TGTGCCACCAGCAGAGACAGGGGACAGGGCCTGAATCAGCCCCAGCATTTT.

The chain uses TRBV2 and TRBJ1-5, with D unclear. The length of the CDR3 is 11 residues. The V and J ends lost 6 bases and 6 bases respectively, with 6 bases between them. In germline, CDR1 is SNHLY, CDR2 FYNNEI. For the CDR3, the DNA is TGTGCCAGCAGAAGGAGTCAGCCCCAGCATTTT. This translates into CASRRSQPQHF.

The chain is built from TRBV5-1 and TRBJ1-1; no reliable D call. Trimming removed 4 bases from V and 4 bases from J, with 8 bases in between. CDR3 size: 12 residues. Germline CDR1 is SGHRS and CDR2 is YFSETQ. The CDR3 is CASSEGFTEAFF. In nucleotides, the CDR3 is TGCGCCAGCAGCGAGGGTTTCACTGAAGCTTTCTTT.

The chain joins TRBV6-5 to TRBJ1-5, with D unclear. The V gene lost 5 bases and the J gene lost 5 bases, with 13 bases spanning the gap. Germline lookup yields CDR1 MNHEY and CDR2 SVGAGI. The CDR3 loop spans 14 amino acids. The CDR3 here is CASSPLERYQPQHF. The CDR3 DNA reads as TGTGCCAGCAGTCCCCTCGAGCGGTATCAGCCCCAGCATTTT.